The 3 T cell receptor beta chains presented below share a single source sample, sequenced in a study of CD8 T cells in Susac syndrome. An input of about 0.5 to 1 ug of RNA was subjected to reverse transcription using random hexamers. TCRdb called the immunoSEQ multiplex PCR reads again in MiXCR, with one record for every CDR3 protein. The sample carries approximately 300,000 distinct CDR3 sequences, approximately 89% recorded once. What was sequenced was CD8+ T cells from PBMCs. The source of these receptors is a human donor with multiple sclerosis.

The chain employs TRBV13 and TRBJ2-3; no clear D gene. The germline V and J ends were trimmed by 5 bases and 6 bases, with 9 bases remaining between them. The CDR3 has 12 residues. Germline lookup yields CDR1 PRHDT and CDR2 FYEKMQ (reference sequence). CDR3 protein: CASSPERDTQYF. CDR3 sequence (DNA): TGTGCCAGCAGCCCCGAGAGGGATACGCAGTATTTT.

The V call is TRBV7-6, the J call TRBJ1-6; TRBD1 agrees at 9 bases. With 0 bases clipped from V and 9 bases from J, the junction kept 3 bases outside the gene matches. Germline CDR1 and CDR2: SGHVS and FNYEAQ. The CDR3 has 15 residues. The chain's CDR3 is CASSLAGDRASPLHF. In DNA, the CDR3 is TGTGCCAGCAGCTTAGCTGGGGACAGGGCTTCACCCCTCCACTTT.

This chain joins TRBV6-2 or TRBV6-3 and TRBJ2-1; D might be TRBD1 or TRBD2, each matching 7 bases. V dropped 8 bases and J dropped 3 bases, with 14 bases sitting between them. The CDR3 runs to 14 residues. From germline, CDR1 is MNHEY and CDR2 SVGEGT. The CDR3 spells CASSGGGDYNEQFF. CDR3 DNA sequence: TGTGCCAGCTCAGGGGGGGGAGACTACAATGAGCAGTTCTTC.